One sample yielded the 23 T cell receptor beta chains listed below, sequenced in a study of post-analysis software for immune sequencing data. These receptors have no known antigen. Overall study findings and caveats: Controls had lower frequencies than patients of about 5 TRBV segments, which included TRBV5-6, TRBV5-1 and TRBV20-1.

Built from TCR beta cDNA, the libraries had unique molecular identifiers in them. MiXCR was run by TCRdb on the PCR reads, yielding one entry per CDR3 protein. The table has about 770,000 distinct CDR3 sequences, 46% seen once. Sequencing input: blood. The receptor source for this set is a girl aged 5-17 years with multiple sclerosis.

This clonotype was seen only a few times. The genes are TRBV24-1 and TRBJ2-3; 10 nucleotides align to TRBD1. CDR1 KGHDR and CDR2 SFDVKD come from the germline V gene. The CDR3 spans 15 residues. Germline trimming cut 5 bases from V and 1 base from J; bases unmatched to any gene: 2. CDR3 coding DNA: TGTGCCACCAGTGGCGGGACAGGGGGCACAGATACGCAGTATTTT. Translating it yields CATSGGTGGTDTQYF.

The chain is built from TRBV6-2 or TRBV6-3 and TRBJ1-5; D ambiguous. The germline V gene has CDR1 MNHEY and CDR2 SVGEGT. This CDR3 has 15 residues. V lost 5 bases, J lost 6 bases, and 17 bases lay in between. CDR3 sequence: CASSHIGTAGQPQHF. The CDR3 bases are TGTGCCAGCAGTCACATCGGAACAGCGGGTCAGCCCCAGCATTTT.

In this sample, this clonotype turned up once. This CDR3 reads CASSYSPGLADNEQYF. CDR3 nucleotides: TGTGCCAGCAGTTACTCGCCCGGACTAGCCGACAATGAGCAGTACTTC. The chain couples TRBV6-6 to TRBJ2-5, with 8 bases fitting TRBD2. Germline assignment: CDR1 MNHNY and CDR2 SVGAGI (reference sequence). V lost 0 bases to trimming and J lost 11 bases; unmatched junction nucleotides: 14. This CDR3 is built from 16 residues.

The rearrangement uses TRBV13 and TRBJ2-5, with D tentatively TRBD2 (6 bases). Near its end, the DNA agrees better with TRBJ2-7, so the J call may be wrong. This CDR3 comprises 14 residues. Looked up from germline, CDR1 is PRHDT and CDR2 is FYEKMQ (reference sequence). In DNA form, the CDR3 reads TGTGCCAGCAGCTTCGCGACTAGAGCCTACGAGCAGTACTTC. Translated, it gives CASSFATRAYEQYF.

The chain uses TRBV29-1 and TRBJ1-2; D remains ambiguous. In germline, CDR1 is SQVTM, CDR2 ANQGSEA. The CDR3 consists of 11 residues. Trimming left V 3 bases short and J 3 bases short, with 5 bases between. The CDR3 coding sequence is TGCAGCGTTGATGGATACTATGGCTACACCTTC. Protein product: CSVDGYYGYTF.

The rearrangement links TRBV29-1 to TRBJ1-4; 11 bases line up with TRBD1. This CDR3 is built from 13 residues. CDR1 and CDR2 (germline): SQVTM, ANQGSEA. V was clipped by 7 bases and J by 8 bases; unmatched bases: 6. The DNA for the CDR3 is TGCAGCGCACGGGACAGGGGGTACGAAAAACTGTTTTTT. Amino acids: CSARDRGYEKLFF.

In this sample, this clonotype turned up a few times. The J gene is TRBJ1-2, the V gene TRBV5-1; TRBD1 matches at 8 bases. Trimming removed 2 bases from V and 11 bases from J; junction bases left unmatched: 5. Germline CDR1 is SGHRS and CDR2 is YFSETQ. The CDR3 totals 12 residues. CDR3 coding DNA: TGCGCCAGCAGCTTTGCGGACAGGGATTACACCTTC. Its translation is CASSFADRDYTF.

A few counts support this clonotype. The chain joins TRBV15 to TRBJ2-5; 8 bases align to TRBD2. Trimming took 3 bases from V and 3 from J; bases not matched to a gene: 6. The germline gives CDR1 LNHNV, CDR2 YYDKDF (reference sequence). This CDR3 region has 15 residues. The CDR3 loop is CATSRGTSGEETQYF. The CDR3 nucleotides read TGTGCCACCAGCAGGGGAACTAGCGGCGAAGAGACCCAGTACTTC.

The chain recombines TRBV29-1 with TRBJ2-1; TRBD1 agrees at 9 bases. CDR1 and CDR2 (germline): SQVTM, ANQGSEA. This CDR3 region has 16 residues. J was trimmed by 7 bases and V by 1 base; bases with no gene match: 11. The DNA for the CDR3 is TGCAGCGTTGAAGGGACAGGGGAAATCGCCGTGAATGAGCAGTTCTTC. Amino acids: CSVEGTGEIAVNEQFF.

The rearrangement uses TRBV20-1 and TRBJ2-1, with D tentatively TRBD2 (6 bases). The J call is uncertain, as TRBJ2-7 better fits the DNA end. The CDR3 is 15 amino acids. The germline CDR1 and CDR2 sequences are DFQATT and SNEGSKA (reference sequence). CDR3 sequence reads: CSARTPGLEYNEQYF. The CDR3 DNA sequence: TGCAGTGCTAGAACCCCGGGACTGGAATACAATGAGCAGTACTTC.

A few counts support this clonotype. The DNA for the CDR3 is TGTGCCAGCAGTCCCCGGGACCCCGATCAGCCCCAGCATTTT. This sequence encodes CASSPRDPDQPQHF. The V and J genes are TRBV12-3 or TRBV12-4 and TRBJ1-5, with a possible D match to TRBD1 (5 bases). Trimming left V 5 bases short and J 5 bases short, with 13 bases between. The CDR3 is 14 residues long.

This clonotype showed up just a few times. The chain uses TRBV20-1 and TRBJ2-1; D might be TRBD1 (5 bases). The CDR3 loop spans 17 amino acids. Per the germline V gene, CDR1 is DFQATT and CDR2 is SNEGSKA (reference sequence). The V gene lost 0 bases and the J gene lost 6 bases, with 21 bases spanning the gap. In DNA form, the CDR3 reads TGCAGTGCTAGAGACTCAAGACCAGGGATAGCCCGCAATGAGCAGTTCTTC. Translation gives CSARDSRPGIARNEQFF.

There are many counts of this clonotype. The chain carries TRBV3-1 and TRBJ2-1; D may be TRBD2 (6 bases). V lost 6 bases and J 0 bases, leaving 9 bases between the germline ends. CDR3 length: 14 amino acids. Germline values: CDR1 LGHDT, CDR2 YNNKEL (reference sequence). CDR3 nucleotides: TGTGCCAGCAGTCAGGGAGGCTCCTACAATGAGCAGTTCTTC. This translates into CASSQGGSYNEQFF.

This chain joins TRBV15 and TRBJ1-2, with 7 nucleotides matching TRBD1. Germline V gene lookup returns CDR1 LNHNV and CDR2 YYDKDF (reference sequence). The CDR3 spans 17 residues. After removal of 1 base from V and 0 bases from J, the junction contained 8 bases not matched to a gene. The CDR3 DNA reads TGTGCCACCAGCAGAGGCCTAGACAGGGCTCCTAACTATGGCTACACCTTC. Translating it yields CATSRGLDRAPNYGYTF.

This chain connects TRBV28 to TRBJ2-3; D gene uncertain. This CDR3 is built from 17 residues. The germline V and J ends were trimmed by 5 bases and 1 base, with 19 bases remaining between them. The germline V gene encodes CDR1 MDHEN and CDR2 SYDVKM. Here the CDR3 DNA reads TGTGCCAGCAGTCCCTTGGTGGCTAGACGAGGCACAGATACGCAGTATTTT. Translating gives CASSPLVARRGTDTQYF.

The chain couples TRBV3-1 to TRBJ2-3; D gene uncertain. Between the trimmed V and J ends, which lost 4 bases and 0 bases, there was a span of 20 bases. Germline-derived CDR1 and CDR2 are LGHDT and YNNKEL (reference sequence). The CDR3 has 18 residues. CDR3 coding DNA: TGTGCCAGCAGCCGCCAACCGGGCCTAAGAACTAGCACAGATACGCAGTATTTT. Protein: CASSRQPGLRTSTDTQYF.

The rearrangement links TRBV29-1 to TRBJ2-1, with D perhaps matching TRBD1 (6 bases). The CDR3 has 13 residues. Germline CDR1 SQVTM, CDR2 ANQGSEA. The germline V and J ends were trimmed by 7 bases and 8 bases, with 18 bases remaining between them. The CDR3, as DNA: TGCAGCGCGTGGGGGCCTGGGACCGATGAGCAGTTCTTC. This translates into CSAWGPGTDEQFF.

The chain links TRBV18 to TRBJ2-1; D gene uncertain. The last part of the DNA fits TRBJ2-7 better; the J call may be wrong. The CDR3 length is 14 residues. The germline gives CDR1 KGHSH, CDR2 LQKENI. The CDR3 coding sequence is TGTGCCAGCTCACCGTTCCCTGCCTACAATGAGCAGTACTTC. The encoded protein is CASSPFPAYNEQYF.

This clonotype appeared a few times. The chain couples TRBV29-1 to TRBJ2-7; D call uncertain. Trimming pared 4 bases from V and 2 bases from J, leaving 12 bases between. The CDR3 is 13 amino acids. Germline V CDR1 and CDR2: SQVTM, ANQGSEA. The CDR3 DNA reads as TGCAGCGTTGCCCCCGGCGGAACCTACGAGCAGTACTTC. This codes for CSVAPGGTYEQYF.

This clonotype was observed a few times. V gene TRBV27 combines with J gene TRBJ1-2; D perhaps matches TRBD1 (5 bases). Germline V lookup: CDR1 MNHEY, CDR2 SMNVEV (reference sequence). This CDR3 contains 14 residues. The V and J ends lost 0 bases and 5 bases respectively, with 10 bases between them. The CDR3 bases are TGTGCCAGCAGTTTATCGGCAGGGCCATATGGCTACACCTTC. Translating it yields CASSLSAGPYGYTF.

The chain carries TRBV9 and TRBJ2-7; 8 bases line up with TRBD1. J gave up 5 bases and V 0 bases, and 7 bases lay outside the gene matches. This CDR3 has 15 amino acids. Per germline, CDR1 SGDLS and CDR2 YYNGEE. The DNA for the CDR3 is TGTGCCAGCAGCGTAGCCGCAGGGGGCTGCAACGAGCAGTACTTC. The encoded protein is CASSVAAGGCNEQYF.

The chain is built from TRBV12-5 and TRBJ2-1, with 10 bases matching TRBD2. The CDR3 runs to 16 residues. V lost 1 base, J lost 3 bases, and 3 bases stayed unmatched. The germline V gene encodes CDR1 LGHNT and CDR2 FRNRAP. The DNA of the CDR3 is TGTGCTAGTGGTTTGGGGGGACTAGCGAACTACAATGAGCAGTTCTTC. Amino acid sequence: CASGLGGLANYNEQFF.

This clonotype was picked up a small number of times. V and J are TRBV20-1 and TRBJ1-5; D is possibly TRBD1 (5 bases). CDR1 and CDR2 from the germline V gene are DFQATT and SNEGSKA (reference sequence). The CDR3 is 15 residues long. The V end was cut by 6 bases, the J end by 0 bases, with 15 bases between. The CDR3: CSAWGEAYSNQPQHF. The CDR3 DNA reads TGCAGTGCCTGGGGGGAAGCCTATAGCAATCAGCCCCAGCATTTT.